The clone carrying this TCR beta chain was seen ten or more times. No antigen is known for it. Using RNA template, CDR3s of TCR alpha and beta were amplified with iRepertoire arm-PCR. MiXCR, run by TCRdb on the multiplex PCR reads, gives a single entry per CDR3 protein. This table holds some 100,000 distinct CDR3 sequences, 25% found once. This record belongs to a study of glioma-infiltrating T cells. The study's findings and limits: Very few CDR3 sequences were shared between tissue and blood.

The CDR3 covers 12 residues. Between the trimmed V and J ends, which lost 6 bases and 3 bases, there was a span of 6 bases. Germline V gives CDR1 LNHDA, CDR2 SQIVND (reference sequence). The sequencing input was glioma tissue, nonneoplastic brain tissue, or PBMCs (not recorded which). The source is a human donor with low-grade glioma or glioblastoma, undergoing nonglioma brain surgery, or in good health (not recorded which). The V call is TRBV19, the J call TRBJ1-5; no reliable D call. CDR3 residues: CASRQSNQPQHF. As DNA, the CDR3 is TGTGCCAGTAGACAGTCCAATCAGCCCCAGCATTTT.